This T cell receptor (beta chain) was retrieved from a study of T cells in localized non-small cell lung cancer. Study-wide results and limits: Uninvolved nearby lung showed the greatest T cell clonality, exceeding that found in tumor.

Using immunoSEQ multiplex PCR, the repertoire was profiled, and TCRdb retains in-frame clones only, with some absent. The sample shows 30,000 to 40,000 clones, more than 75% of them seen only once. The CDR3 runs 15 residues. The germline V gene has CDR1 SEHNR and CDR2 FQNEAQ (reference sequence). The germline V and J ends were trimmed by 5 bases and 2 bases, with 12 bases remaining between them. Comment on this clone: Its antigen is still unknown.

The receptor comes from a male donor at least 60 years old with stage II squamous cell lung carcinoma. The chain joins TRBV7-9 to TRBJ1-4, with a tentative D call TRBD1 (5 bases). This material consisted of peripheral blood, taken before any cancer treatment. CDR3 sequence: CASSPRTTTNEKLFF. The CDR3 DNA is TGTGCCAGCAGCCCTAGGACAACCACTAATGAAAAACTGTTTTTT.